The clone carrying this T cell receptor (beta chain) has only a few counts. Its matching antigen is unknown. TCRdb called the reads again in MiXCR, with one record for every CDR3 protein. This sample has tens of thousands of distinct CDR3 sequences; around 20% occur once, and the top ten carry 8.3%. This sample was included in a study of type 1 regulatory T cells. Study overall: An in vitro protocol generated T-allo10, a Tr1-enriched, alloantigen-specific CD4 T cell product. Study conclusions and caveats: Compared with non-Tr1 cells, Tr1 cells showed a narrower TCR repertoire.

V lost 4 bases and J 0 bases, leaving 14 bases between the germline ends. The CDR3 covers 15 residues. Germline-derived CDR1 and CDR2 are SGDLS and YYNGEE. V gene TRBV9 combines with J gene TRBJ2-7, with D possibly matching TRBD1 (6 bases). The sample was cultured type 1 regulatory T (Tr1) cells, either the whole culture or a sorted fraction (not recorded which). The TCR sequence derives from a human donor in good health. This CDR3 is CASSLGHQSSYEQYF. The CDR3 DNA reads as TGTGCCAGCAGCCTGGGACATCAGAGCTCCTACGAGCAGTACTTC. Together with reference TRBV9 and TRBJ2-7, the CDR3 gives the full variable domain: DSGVTQTPKHLITATGQRVTLRCSPRSGDLSVYWYQQSLDQGLQFLIQYYNGEERAKGNILERFSAQQFPDLHSELNLSSLELGDSALYFCASSLGHQSSYEQYFGPGTRLTVT.